These T cell receptor beta chains were read from a single sample in a study of shared clonotypes between healthy human individuals. Assay used: immunoSEQ multiplex PCR; TCRdb lists only in-frame clones, some missing. The table records under 1,100,000 clones, about three quarters of them present only once. The specimen was memory CD4+ T cells sorted from blood. These receptors came from a man between 18 and 29 years old in good health. Each CDR3 is given with its conserved first and last residue. A D gene is named only where the DNA matches it firmly. Only some rows state a clone size, as once, few, many or a class for expanded clones.

DNA | CDR3 | V | D | J | size
TGTGCCAGCAAAATAGCTTATAATTCACCCCTCCACTTT | CASKIAYNSPLHF | TRBV6-5 | - | TRBJ1-6 | -
TGTGCCTGGATTGGTTGGGCTGAAGCTTTCTTT | CAWIGWAEAFF | TRBV30 | - | TRBJ1-1 | -
TGTGCCAGCAGCCTTCCGGGGACTAGCGGGAGTTTGTTCCATGTGGATGAGCAGTTCTTC | CASSLPGTSGSLFHVDEQFF | TRBV14 | TRBD2 | TRBJ2-1 | -
TGCGCCAGCAGCCAAGATCCGTCAGGAGGCTATGGCTACACCTTC | CASSQDPSGGYGYTF | TRBV4-3 | - | TRBJ1-2 | -
TGTGCCAGCAGCGTAGGAACAGGGGTGGACGGCTACACCTTC | CASSVGTGVDGYTF | TRBV9 | TRBD1 | TRBJ1-2 | -
TGTGCCAGCAGGCTGGACTACAACACCGGGGAGCTGTTTTTT | CASRLDYNTGELFF | TRBV7-6 | - | TRBJ2-2 | few
TGTGCCAGCAGTACCTTGGGGCTAGCGGGAGATTCCGGGGAGCTGTTTTTT | CASSTLGLAGDSGELFF | TRBV5-8 | TRBD2 | TRBJ2-2 | few
TGTGCCAGCAGCTCCGACCGCACCAACTATGGCTACACCTTC | CASSSDRTNYGYTF | TRBV7-2 | - | TRBJ1-2 | -
TGTGCCAGCAGTTCCCCCGGGAAACAGGGAGGGGATGGAAACACCATATATTTT | CASSSPGKQGGDGNTIYF | TRBV28 | - | TRBJ1-3 | -
TGCGCCAGCAGCCCGCAGGGGGCAACTAATGAAAAACTGTTTTTT | CASSPQGATNEKLFF | TRBV5-1 | TRBD1 | TRBJ1-4 | -
TGTGCCAGCACTCCCGAGCGGGAGTCCTACGAGCAGTACTTC | CASTPERESYEQYF | TRBV2 | TRBD2 | TRBJ2-7 | -
TGTGCCAGCAGTTCCAGACAGTTTTCTAGCACAGATACGCAGTATTTT | CASSSRQFSSTDTQYF | TRBV6-5 | - | TRBJ2-3 | once
TGTGCCAGCAGCTCCAACCCCACAGATACGCAGTATTTT | CASSSNPTDTQYF | TRBV5-4 | - | TRBJ2-3 | -
TGTGCCAGCAGCTTAGGACATCCCTCTGGAAACACCATATATTTT | CASSLGHPSGNTIYF | TRBV7-2 | - | TRBJ1-3 | -
TGTGCCAGCAGTTTTCCGGCAGGGGGCGAAAAACTGTTTTTT | CASSFPAGGEKLFF | TRBV28 | TRBD1 | TRBJ1-4 | -
TGCGCCAGCAGCTTCGGAGAGGGGGCCAAAAACATTCAGTACTTC | CASSFGEGAKNIQYF | TRBV5-1 | - | TRBJ2-4 | -
TGTGCCAGCAGCTTGAGGCTAGGGGGCTCCTACGAGCAGTACTTC | CASSLRLGGSYEQYF | TRBV7-6 | - | TRBJ2-7 | -
TGTGCCAGCAGGCTTGGGGGGCCTCAGCCCCAGCATTTT | CASRLGGPQPQHF | TRBV2 | - | TRBJ1-5 | -
TGTGCCAGCAACCGGGACAACTATGGCTACACCTTC | CASNRDNYGYTF | TRBV19 | - | TRBJ1-2 | -
TGTGCCATCAGATCCGGGACTAGTAGCAACGAGCAGTACTTC | CAIRSGTSSNEQYF | TRBV10-3 | TRBD2 | TRBJ2-7 | -
TGCAGCGTGGGACAGGGGGTACCAATTTACGAGCAGTACTTC | CSVGQGVPIYEQYF | TRBV29-1 | TRBD1 | TRBJ2-7 | -
TGTGCCAGCAGCTCCACAGATACGCAGTATTTT | CASSSTDTQYF | TRBV11-3 | - | TRBJ2-3 | -
TGTGCCAGCAGCTTAAAACGGGACAGGGGCCAAGAGACCCAGTACTTC | CASSLKRDRGQETQYF | TRBV7-2 | TRBD1 | TRBJ2-5 | once
TGTGCCAGCAGTGACACGGACAAGAACACTGAAGCTTTCTTT | CASSDTDKNTEAFF | TRBV6-4 | - | TRBJ1-1 | -
TGTGCCAGTAGTATACGGACGGGGATGAACACTGAAGCTTTCTTT | CASSIRTGMNTEAFF | TRBV19 | - | TRBJ1-1 | -
TGTGCCAGCACCAGGGGGGGGGAGCTGTTTTTT | CASTRGGELFF | TRBV28 | TRBD1 | TRBJ2-2 | -
TGTGCCAGCAGCGTAGGAGGGACTCCCCGGGGTGAAAAACTGTTTTTT | CASSVGGTPRGEKLFF | TRBV9 | - | TRBJ1-4 | once
TGTGCCAGTAGTATGCCCGGGAACCCCTACGAGCAGTACTTC | CASSMPGNPYEQYF | TRBV19 | - | TRBJ2-7 | -